The clone carrying this TCR beta chain was counted between two and nine times. The CDR3 totals 13 residues. The V gene's germline CDR1 is MDHEN and CDR2 SYDVKM. The V and J ends lost 5 bases and 4 bases, in that order; junction bases with no gene match: 4. Assay used: immunoSEQ multiplex PCR; TCRdb lists only in-frame clones, some missing. The profile shows 100,000 to 150,000 clones, around 92% of them singletons. This specimen belongs to a study of control samples from healthy donors and cancer patients. The sequence came from a man older than 75 with head and neck cancer. The chain joins TRBV28 to TRBJ2-7, with 8 bases identical to TRBD2. The sequenced material came from PBMCs. The CDR3 region has the DNA TGTGCCAGCAGTAGCGGGAGAAAGTACGAGCAGTACTTC. Its translation: CASSSGRKYEQYF.